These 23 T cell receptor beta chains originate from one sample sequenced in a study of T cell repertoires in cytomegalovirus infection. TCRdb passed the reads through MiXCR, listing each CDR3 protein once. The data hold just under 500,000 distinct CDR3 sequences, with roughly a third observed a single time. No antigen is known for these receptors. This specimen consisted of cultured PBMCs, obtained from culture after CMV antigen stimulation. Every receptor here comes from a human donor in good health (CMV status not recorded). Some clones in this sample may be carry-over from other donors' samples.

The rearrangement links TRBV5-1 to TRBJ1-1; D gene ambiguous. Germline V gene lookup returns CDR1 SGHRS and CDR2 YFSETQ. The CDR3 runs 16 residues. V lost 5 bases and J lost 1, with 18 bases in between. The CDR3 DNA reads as TGCGCCAGCAGTCCAAACGGCCCCCCCCGGAACACTGAAGCTTTCTTT. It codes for CASSPNGPPRNTEAFF.

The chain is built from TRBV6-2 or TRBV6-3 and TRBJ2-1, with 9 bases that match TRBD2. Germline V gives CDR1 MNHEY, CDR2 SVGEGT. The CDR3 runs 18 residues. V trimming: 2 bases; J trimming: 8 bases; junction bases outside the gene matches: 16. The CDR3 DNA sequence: TGTGCCAGCAGTTACCCGGACGGAGGCGGGAGGGCAATCGATGAGCAGTTCTTC. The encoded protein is CASSYPDGGGRAIDEQFF.

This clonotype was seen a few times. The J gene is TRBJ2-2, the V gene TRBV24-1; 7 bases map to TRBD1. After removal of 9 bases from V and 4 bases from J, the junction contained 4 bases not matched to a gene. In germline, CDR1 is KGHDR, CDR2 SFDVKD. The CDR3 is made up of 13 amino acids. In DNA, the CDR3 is TGTGCCACCCGACAGGGTACCACCGGGGAGCTGTTTTTT. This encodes CATRQGTTGELFF.

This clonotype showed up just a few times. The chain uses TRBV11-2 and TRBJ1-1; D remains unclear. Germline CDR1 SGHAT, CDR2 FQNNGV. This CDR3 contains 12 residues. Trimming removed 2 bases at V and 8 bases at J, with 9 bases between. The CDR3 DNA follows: TGTGCCAGCAGCTTACCAACAGCCGAAGCTTTCTTT. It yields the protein CASSLPTAEAFF. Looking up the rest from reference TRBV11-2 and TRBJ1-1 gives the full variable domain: EAGVAQSPRYKIIEKRQSVAFWCNPISGHATLYWYQQILGQGPKLLIQFQNNGVVDDSQLPKDRFSAERLKGVDSTLKIQPAKLEDSAVYLCASSLPTAEAFFGQGTRLTVV.

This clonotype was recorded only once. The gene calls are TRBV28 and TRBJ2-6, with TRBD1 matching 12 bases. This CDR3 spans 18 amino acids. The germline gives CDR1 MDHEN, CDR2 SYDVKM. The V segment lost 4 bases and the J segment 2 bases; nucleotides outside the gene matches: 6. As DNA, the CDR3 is TGTGCCAGCAGTTCTCCGGGACAGGGGGCGCCTGGGGCCAACGTCCTGACTTTC. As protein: CASSSPGQGAPGANVLTF. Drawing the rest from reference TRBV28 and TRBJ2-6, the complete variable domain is DVKVTQSSRYLVKRTGEKVFLECVQDMDHENMFWYRQDPGLGLRLIYFSYDVKMKEKGDIPEGYSVSREKKERFSLILESASTNQTSMYLCASSSPGQGAPGANVLTFGAGSRLTVL.

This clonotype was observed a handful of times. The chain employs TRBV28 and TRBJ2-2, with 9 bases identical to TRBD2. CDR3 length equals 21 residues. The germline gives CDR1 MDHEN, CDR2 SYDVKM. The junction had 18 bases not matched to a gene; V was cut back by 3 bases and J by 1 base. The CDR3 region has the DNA TGTGCCAGCAGTTTCTTCCTGGTCGAGGGCGGGAGGGCCAAGAACACCGGGGAGCTGTTTTTT. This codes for CASSFFLVEGGRAKNTGELFF. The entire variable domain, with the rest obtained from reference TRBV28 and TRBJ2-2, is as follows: DVKVTQSSRYLVKRTGEKVFLECVQDMDHENMFWYRQDPGLGLRLIYFSYDVKMKEKGDIPEGYSVSREKKERFSLILESASTNQTSMYLCASSFFLVEGGRAKNTGELFFGEGSRLTVL.

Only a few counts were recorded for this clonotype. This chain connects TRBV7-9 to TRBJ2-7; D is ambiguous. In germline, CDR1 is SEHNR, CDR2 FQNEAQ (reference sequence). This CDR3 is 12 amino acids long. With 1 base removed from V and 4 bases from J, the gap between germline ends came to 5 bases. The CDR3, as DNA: TGTGCCAGCAGCTTAGAAATGTACGAGCAGTACTTC. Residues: CASSLEMYEQYF.

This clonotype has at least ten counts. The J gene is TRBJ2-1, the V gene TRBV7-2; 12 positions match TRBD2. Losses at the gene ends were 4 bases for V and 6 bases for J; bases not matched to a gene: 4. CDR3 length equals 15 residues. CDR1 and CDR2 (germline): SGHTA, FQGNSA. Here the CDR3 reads CASSSGLAGANEQFF. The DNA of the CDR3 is TGTGCCAGCAGCTCGGGACTAGCGGGCGCCAATGAGCAGTTCTTC.

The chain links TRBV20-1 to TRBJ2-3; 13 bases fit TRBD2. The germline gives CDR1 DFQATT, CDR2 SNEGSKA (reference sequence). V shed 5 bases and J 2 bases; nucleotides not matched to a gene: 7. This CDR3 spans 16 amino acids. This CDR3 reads CSAPQLAGGYTDTQYF. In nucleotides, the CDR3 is TGCAGTGCTCCCCAACTAGCGGGAGGGTACACAGATACGCAGTATTTT.

CDR3 nucleotides: TGTGCCATCAGTGACCGCGGACAGAGCTACGAGCAGTACTTC. Translating gives CAISDRGQSYEQYF. The chain recombines TRBV10-3 with TRBJ2-7; weak D call: TRBD1 (6 bases). Trimming pared 3 bases from V and 3 bases from J, leaving 12 bases between. The length of the CDR3 is 14 residues. Per the germline V gene, CDR1 is ENHRY and CDR2 is SYGVKD.

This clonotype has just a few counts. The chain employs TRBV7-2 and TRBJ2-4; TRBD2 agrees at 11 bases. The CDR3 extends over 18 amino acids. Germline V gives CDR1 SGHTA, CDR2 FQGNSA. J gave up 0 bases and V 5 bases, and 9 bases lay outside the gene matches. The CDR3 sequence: CASSRWTSGLLAKNIQYF. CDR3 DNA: TGTGCCAGCAGCCGCTGGACTAGCGGGCTTCTAGCCAAAAACATTCAGTACTTC.

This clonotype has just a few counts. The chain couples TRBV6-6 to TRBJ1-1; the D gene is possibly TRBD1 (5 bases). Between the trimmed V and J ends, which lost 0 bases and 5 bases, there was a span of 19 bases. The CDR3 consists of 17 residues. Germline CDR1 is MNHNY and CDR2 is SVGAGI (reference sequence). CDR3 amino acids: CASSYSQGSLRGTEAFF. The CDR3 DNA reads TGTGCCAGCAGTTACTCCCAGGGTTCTCTTCGTGGGACTGAAGCTTTCTTT.

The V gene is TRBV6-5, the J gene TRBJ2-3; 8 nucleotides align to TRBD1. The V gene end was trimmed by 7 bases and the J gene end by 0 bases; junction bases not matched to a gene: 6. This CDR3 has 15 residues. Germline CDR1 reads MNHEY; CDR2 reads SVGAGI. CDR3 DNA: TGTGCCAGCATTCCCGGGACAGGCAGCACAGATACGCAGTATTTT. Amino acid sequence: CASIPGTGSTDTQYF.

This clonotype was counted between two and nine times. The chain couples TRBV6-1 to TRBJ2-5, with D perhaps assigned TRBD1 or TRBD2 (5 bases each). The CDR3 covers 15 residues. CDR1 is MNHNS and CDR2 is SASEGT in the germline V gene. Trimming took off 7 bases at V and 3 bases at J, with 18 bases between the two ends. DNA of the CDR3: TGTGCCAGCACCAAGGACTTCTTGGGGGAAGAGACCCAGTACTTC. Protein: CASTKDFLGEETQYF.

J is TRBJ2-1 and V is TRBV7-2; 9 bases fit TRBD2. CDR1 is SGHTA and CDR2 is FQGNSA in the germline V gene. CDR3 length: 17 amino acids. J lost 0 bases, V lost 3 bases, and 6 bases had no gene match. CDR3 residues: CASSFSSGMNSYNEQFF. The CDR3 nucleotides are TGTGCCAGCAGCTTCTCTAGCGGGATGAACTCCTACAATGAGCAGTTCTTC. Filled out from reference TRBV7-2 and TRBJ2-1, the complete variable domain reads GAGVSQSPSNKVTEKGKDVELRCDPISGHTALYWYRQSLGQGLEFLIYFQGNSAPDKSGLPSDRFSAERTGGSVSTLTIQRTQQEDSAVYLCASSFSSGMNSYNEQFFGPGTRLTVL.

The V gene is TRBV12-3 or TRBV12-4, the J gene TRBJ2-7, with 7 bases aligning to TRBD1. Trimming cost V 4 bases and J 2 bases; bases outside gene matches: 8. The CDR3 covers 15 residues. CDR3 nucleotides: TGTGCCAGCAGTTCCGCCGGACAGGTCACCTACGAGCAGTACTTC. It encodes CASSSAGQVTYEQYF.

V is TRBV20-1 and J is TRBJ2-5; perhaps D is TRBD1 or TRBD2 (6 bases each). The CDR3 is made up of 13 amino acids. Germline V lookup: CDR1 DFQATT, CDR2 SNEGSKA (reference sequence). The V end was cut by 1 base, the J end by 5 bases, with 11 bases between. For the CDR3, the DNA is TGCAGTGCTAGAGCTACAGGGAGGGAGACCCAGTACTTC. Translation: CSARATGRETQYF.

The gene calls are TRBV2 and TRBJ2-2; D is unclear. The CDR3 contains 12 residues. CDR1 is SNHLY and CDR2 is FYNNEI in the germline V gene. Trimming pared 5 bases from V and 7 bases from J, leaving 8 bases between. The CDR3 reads CASSRRDGELFF. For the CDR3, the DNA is TGTGCCAGCAGTAGAAGGGACGGGGAGCTGTTTTTT.

CDR3 loop: CASVQGDRGYTF. As DNA, the CDR3 is TGTGCCAGTGTCCAGGGGGACAGGGGCTACACCTTC. The rearrangement joins TRBV19 to TRBJ1-2, with 8 bases fitting TRBD1. The CDR3 is made up of 12 amino acids. The V gene end was trimmed by 8 bases and the J gene end by 8 bases; junction bases not matched to a gene: 7. CDR1 is LNHDA and CDR2 is SQIVND in the germline V gene (reference sequence).

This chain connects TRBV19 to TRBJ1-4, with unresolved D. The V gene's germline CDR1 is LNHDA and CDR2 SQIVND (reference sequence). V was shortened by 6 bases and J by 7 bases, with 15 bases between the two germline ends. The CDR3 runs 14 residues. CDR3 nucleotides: TGTGCCAGTAGCGATCTAGTCATGGTTGAAAAACTGTTTTTT. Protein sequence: CASSDLVMVEKLFF.

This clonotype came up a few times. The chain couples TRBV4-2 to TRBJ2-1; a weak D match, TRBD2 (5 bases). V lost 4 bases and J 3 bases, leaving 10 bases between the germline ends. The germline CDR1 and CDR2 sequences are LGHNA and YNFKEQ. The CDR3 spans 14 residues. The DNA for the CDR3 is TGTGCCAGCAGCCTGGATCGGGACTACAATGAGCAGTTCTTC. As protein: CASSLDRDYNEQFF.

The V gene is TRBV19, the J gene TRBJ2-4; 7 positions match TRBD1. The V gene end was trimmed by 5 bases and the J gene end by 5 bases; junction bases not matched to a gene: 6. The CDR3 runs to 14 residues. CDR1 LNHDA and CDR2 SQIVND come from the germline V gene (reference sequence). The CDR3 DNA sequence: TGTGCCAGTAGTTCACCCGGGACAGAAAACATTCAGTACTTC. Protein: CASSSPGTENIQYF.

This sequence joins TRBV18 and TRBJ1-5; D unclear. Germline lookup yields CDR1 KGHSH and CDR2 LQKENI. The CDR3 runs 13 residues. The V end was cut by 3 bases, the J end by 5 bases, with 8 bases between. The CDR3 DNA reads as TGTGCCAGCTCACCCGGAGAAGATCAGCCCCAGCATTTT. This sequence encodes CASSPGEDQPQHF.